The next 18 T cell receptor beta chains were all read from a single sample in a study of CD8 T cells in ankylosing spondylitis. Using its own MiXCR run on the 5' RACE reads, TCRdb lists one record per CDR3 protein. The table has around 280,000 distinct CDR3 sequences, roughly 20% seen once. Sequencing used blood, either unsorted or a sorted T cell fraction (not recorded which). Every receptor here comes from a male donor with ankylosing spondylitis or in good health (not recorded which).

This clonotype was seen a few times. The chain has TRBV7-9 and TRBJ1-3; D unresolved. Germline V gene sequence: CDR1 SEHNR, CDR2 FQNEAQ (reference sequence). CDR3 length: 15 amino acids. V was shortened by 4 bases and J by 1 base, with 11 bases between the two germline ends. CDR3 region: CASSSSPGSGNTIYF. CDR3 nucleotides: TGTGCCAGCAGCTCGTCCCCGGGATCTGGAAACACCATATATTTT.

V gene TRBV6-5 combines with J gene TRBJ1-2, with unresolved D. The CDR3 loop spans 13 amino acids. V was clipped by 4 bases and J by 9 bases, with 15 bases between them. Germline V gives CDR1 MNHEY, CDR2 SVGAGI. CDR3 sequence: CASSLDLFYSYTF. The DNA for the CDR3 is TGTGCCAGCAGTTTAGATCTATTTTATAGCTACACCTTC.

This clonotype was seen only a few times. The J gene is TRBJ1-3, the V gene TRBV7-9; D is perhaps TRBD1 (6 bases). The V gene's germline CDR1 is SEHNR and CDR2 FQNEAQ (reference sequence). The V gene lost 7 bases and the J gene lost 0 bases, with 10 bases spanning the gap. The CDR3 has 14 amino acids. CDR3 sequence (DNA): TGTGCCAGCACGCAGGGGACCTCTGGAAACACCATATATTTT. This encodes CASTQGTSGNTIYF.

The CDR3 nucleotides are TGTGCCAGCAGTTCACCGGGACAGGCCACAGATACGCAGTATTTT. Residues: CASSSPGQATDTQYF. The chain is built from TRBV28 and TRBJ2-3, with TRBD1 identical over 8 bases. The CDR3 covers 15 residues. Germline V lookup: CDR1 MDHEN, CDR2 SYDVKM. V was clipped by 4 bases and J by 2 bases; unmatched bases: 5.

The chain couples TRBV7-9 to TRBJ2-3; D is undetermined. The CDR3 length is 14 residues. Per the germline V gene, CDR1 is SEHNR and CDR2 is FQNEAQ (reference sequence). Trimming pared 6 bases from V and 1 base from J, leaving 11 bases between. In nucleotides, the CDR3 is TGTGCCAGCAGAAATTCGTGGGGCACAGATACGCAGTATTTT. It encodes CASRNSWGTDTQYF.

This clonotype was counted ten times or more. The chain recombines TRBV20-1 with TRBJ2-7; TRBD1 aligns across 9 bases. With V trimmed by 5 bases and J by 6 bases, 8 bases remained unmatched. The CDR3 consists of 13 residues. Looked up from germline, CDR1 is DFQATT and CDR2 is SNEGSKA (reference sequence). The CDR3 region has the DNA TGCAGTGCTGGACGATCGGGACAGGGCGAGCAGTACGTC. Protein sequence: CSAGRSGQGEQYV.

The table lists this clonotype with a few counts. The rearrangement joins TRBV4-2 to TRBJ2-3; D remains ambiguous. CDR1 is LGHNA and CDR2 is YNFKEQ in the germline V gene. Trimming pared 1 base from V and 5 bases from J, leaving 10 bases between. The length of the CDR3 is 14 residues. This chain's CDR3 is CASSQGPSIDTQYF. The CDR3 DNA sequence: TGTGCCAGCAGCCAAGGACCATCCATAGATACGCAGTATTTT.

This clonotype was observed at least ten times. This rearrangement joins TRBV10-3 to TRBJ2-1; D uncertain. This CDR3 is built from 12 residues. CDR1 is ENHRY, CDR2 SYGVKD, per germline. Deletions cut 3 bases from V and 7 bases from J, with 7 bases between. The CDR3: CAISEIWNEQFF. The CDR3, as DNA: TGTGCCATCAGTGAAATCTGGAATGAGCAGTTCTTC.

J is TRBJ2-1 and V is TRBV24-1; D may match TRBD1 or TRBD2 (6 bases each). CDR1 and CDR2 (germline): KGHDR, SFDVKD. The CDR3 covers 14 residues. The ends were cut back, 7 bases at V and 6 bases at J, with 15 bases in the middle. The DNA for the CDR3 is TGTGCCACCAGCGGCGGTACGGGGGCCAATGAGCAGTTCTTC. Its translation: CATSGGTGANEQFF.

This sequence joins TRBV12-3 or TRBV12-4 and TRBJ2-2; D unresolved. V was pared by 11 bases and J by 2 bases, with 9 bases between. This CDR3 spans 12 amino acids. The CDR3 sequence is CAFAANTGELFF. The CDR3 nucleotides read TGTGCCTTTGCTGCCAACACCGGGGAGCTGTTTTTT.

This clonotype was observed a handful of times. The V gene is TRBV18, the J gene TRBJ2-5; D is possibly TRBD1 (6 bases). The CDR3 runs 14 residues. Per the germline V gene, CDR1 is KGHSH and CDR2 is LQKENI. Trimming removed 1 base from V and 2 bases from J, with 8 bases in between. The CDR3 protein is CASSPLGGQETQYF. Here the CDR3 DNA reads TGTGCCAGCTCACCACTAGGGGGACAAGAGACCCAGTACTTC.

In this sample, this clonotype turned up a few times. The V and J genes are TRBV27 and TRBJ2-2; D ambiguous. This CDR3 comprises 15 residues. Germline CDR1 is MNHEY and CDR2 is SMNVEV (reference sequence). The ends were cut back, 1 base at V and 1 base at J, with 7 bases in the middle. The CDR3 coding sequence is TGTGCCAGCAGTTTATTTATGGGGAACACCGGGGAGCTGTTTTTT. It translates to CASSLFMGNTGELFF.

The chain combines TRBV13 with TRBJ2-1, with 10 bases that match TRBD2. CDR1 and CDR2 from the germline V gene are PRHDT and FYEKMQ (reference sequence). Trimming took 0 bases from V and 9 from J; bases not matched to a gene: 8. The CDR3 is made up of 16 amino acids. CDR3 loop: CASSLGSSGRASEQFF. The CDR3 nucleotides read TGTGCCAGCAGCTTAGGATCCAGCGGGAGGGCCAGTGAGCAGTTCTTC.

The V call is TRBV5-1, the J call TRBJ2-3; D unclear. From germline, CDR1 is SGHRS and CDR2 YFSETQ. The CDR3 contains 14 residues. With 4 bases removed from V and 2 bases from J, the gap between germline ends came to 11 bases. CDR3 protein: CASSDGWHTDTQYF. DNA for the CDR3: TGCGCCAGCAGCGACGGCTGGCACACAGATACGCAGTATTTT.

This clonotype occurred a few times. The chain links TRBV3-1 to TRBJ2-1; D unclear. V was cut by 5 bases and J by 8 bases, with 7 bases left in between. CDR3 size: 11 residues. CDR1 LGHDT and CDR2 YNNKEL come from the germline V gene (reference sequence). CDR3 region: CASSIRDEQFF. The DNA for the CDR3 is TGTGCCAGCAGCATTAGGGATGAGCAGTTCTTC.

This clonotype was recorded many times. This chain uses TRBV5-1 with TRBJ1-1; D may be TRBD1 (6 bases). Germline-derived CDR1 and CDR2 are SGHRS and YFSETQ. The CDR3 spans 13 residues. The V gene lost 4 bases and the J gene lost 4 bases, with 11 bases spanning the gap. CDR3 protein: CASSRQGSTEAFF. CDR3 nucleotide sequence: TGCGCCAGCAGCCGGCAGGGGTCCACTGAAGCTTTCTTT.

In its sample, this clonotype was seen a few times. The chain couples TRBV28 to TRBJ1-2; 9 nucleotides align to TRBD1. Germline V lookup: CDR1 MDHEN, CDR2 SYDVKM. The V segment lost 8 bases and the J segment 0 bases; nucleotides outside the gene matches: 1. CDR3 size: 13 residues. CDR3 in amino acids: CASWDRANYGYTF. CDR3 bases: TGTGCCAGCTGGGACAGGGCTAACTATGGCTACACCTTC.

This chain joins TRBV28 and TRBJ1-6, with 10 bases that match TRBD1. The CDR3 extends over 15 amino acids. Germline trimming cut 8 bases from V and 10 bases from J; bases unmatched to any gene: 11. Germline CDR1 is MDHEN and CDR2 is SYDVKM. The CDR3 DNA is TGTGCCAGCCTATCCGGGACAGGGGTCTGGTCACCCCTCCACTTT. Amino acid sequence: CASLSGTGVWSPLHF.